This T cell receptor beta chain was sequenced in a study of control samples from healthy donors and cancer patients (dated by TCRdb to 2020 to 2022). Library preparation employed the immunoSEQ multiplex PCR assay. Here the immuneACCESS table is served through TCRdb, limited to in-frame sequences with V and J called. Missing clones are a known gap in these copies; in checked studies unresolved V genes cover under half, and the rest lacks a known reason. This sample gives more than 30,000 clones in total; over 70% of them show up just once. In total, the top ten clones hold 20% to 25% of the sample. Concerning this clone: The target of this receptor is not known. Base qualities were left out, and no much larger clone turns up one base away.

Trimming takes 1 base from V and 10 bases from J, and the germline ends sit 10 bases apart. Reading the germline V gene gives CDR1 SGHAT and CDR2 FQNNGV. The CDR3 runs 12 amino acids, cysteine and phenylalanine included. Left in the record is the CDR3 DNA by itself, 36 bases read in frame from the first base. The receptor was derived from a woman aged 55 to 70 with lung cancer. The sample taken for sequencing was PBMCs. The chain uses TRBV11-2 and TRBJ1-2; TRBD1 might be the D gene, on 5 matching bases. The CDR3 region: CASSLGKGDYTF. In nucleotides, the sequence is TGTGCCAGCAGCTTAGGAAAAGGGGACTACACCTTC.